The 10 T cell receptor beta chains presented below share a single source sample, sequenced in a study of T cell responses to AZD1222 COVID-19 vaccine. Some clones are missing from TCRdb's copy, which holds only in-frame ones; the method was immunoSEQ multiplex PCR. Of about 140,000 clones in the sample, about 88% were seen once. The sequencing here drew on peripheral blood, taken on day 0 of AZD1222 vaccination. Every receptor here comes from an adult in good health.

The rearrangement joins TRBV30 to TRBJ2-7, with 13 bases lining up with TRBD2. The CDR3 has 15 residues. V lost 3 bases to trimming and J lost 2 bases; unmatched junction nucleotides: 4. The V gene's germline CDR1 is GTSNPN and CDR2 SVGIG (reference sequence). CDR3 sequence reads: CAWRRTSGGPYEQYF. The DNA for the CDR3 is TGTGCCTGGAGGCGGACTAGCGGGGGTCCCTACGAGCAGTACTTC.

J is TRBJ1-1 and V is TRBV4-1; 7 positions agree with TRBD1. The germline gives CDR1 MGHRA, CDR2 YSYEKL. The CDR3 covers 15 residues. V shed 1 base, J shed 1 base, and the junction held 3 bases outside the gene matches. The CDR3 nucleotides are TGCGCCAGCAGCCAAGTGAGGACAGGGAACACTGAAGCTTTCTTT. Translating gives CASSQVRTGNTEAFF.

The V gene is TRBV12-3 or TRBV12-4, the J gene TRBJ2-7; D is perhaps TRBD1 (5 bases). The CDR3 covers 13 residues. Between the trimmed V and J ends, which lost 5 bases and 3 bases, there was a span of 11 bases. The CDR3 is CASSLGLFYEQYF. In nucleotides, the CDR3 is TGTGCCAGCAGTCTGGGGCTCTTCTACGAGCAGTACTTC.

This clone was recorded only once. This chain connects TRBV28 to TRBJ2-1; D remains unclear. V was trimmed by 2 bases and J by 12 bases, leaving 11 bases between them. Germline loops: CDR1 MDHEN, CDR2 SYDVKM. The CDR3 length is 12 residues. CDR3 bases: TGTGCCAGCAGTTTACCGAGTCTAGGGCAGTTCTTC. Protein: CASSLPSLGQFF.

This clone was counted a single time. The J gene is TRBJ1-3, the V gene TRBV30; D may be TRBD1 (6 bases). The germline V gene has CDR1 GTSNPN and CDR2 SVGIG (reference sequence). V gave up 8 bases and J gave up 8 bases, with 16 bases separating them. The CDR3 length is 12 residues. CDR3 sequence: CAGSTGLDTIYF. The CDR3 DNA reads TGTGCCGGATCTACAGGGCTGGACACCATATATTTT.

This clone was recorded only once. The chain couples TRBV7-9 to TRBJ2-7; 11 bases match TRBD2. Germline-derived CDR1 and CDR2 are SEHNR and FQNEAQ (reference sequence). The CDR3 has 17 amino acids. The ends lost 6 bases at V and 0 bases at J; junction bases unmatched: 10. The CDR3 spells CASSRTLAGGLSYEQYF. The CDR3 bases are TGTGCCAGCAGTCGAACTCTAGCGGGAGGCCTCTCCTACGAGCAGTACTTC.

The chain has TRBV6-1 and TRBJ2-7, with 8 bases identical to TRBD1. V gave up 2 bases and J gave up 1 base; unmatched junction bases: 4. CDR1 is MNHNS and CDR2 is SASEGT in the germline V gene. The CDR3 totals 15 residues. The CDR3 DNA is TGTGCCAGCAGTGAACCAGGGGGCGGTTCCTACGAGCAGTACTTC. Its protein is CASSEPGGGSYEQYF.

The chain couples TRBV5-6 to TRBJ2-7; TRBD1 agrees at 12 bases. The CDR3 has 15 residues. The germline gives CDR1 SGHDT, CDR2 YYEEEE. The V segment lost 4 bases and the J segment 9 bases; nucleotides outside the gene matches: 11. The CDR3 region has the DNA TGTGCCAGCAGCCCTCCGGGACAGGGGGCGCAGGGGCAGTACTTC. It translates to CASSPPGQGAQGQYF.

The V and J genes are TRBV7-3 and TRBJ2-1; tentative D call: TRBD1 (6 bases). The germline V gene has CDR1 SGHTA and CDR2 FQGTGA. Trimming took off 3 bases at V and 9 bases at J, with 12 bases between the two ends. This CDR3 contains 13 residues. The DNA for the CDR3 is TGTGCCAGCAGCTTCCCGGACAGAGGTGAGCAGTTCTTC. It is translated as CASSFPDRGEQFF.

The V and J genes are TRBV23-1 and TRBJ2-4; no definite D call. TRBV23-1 is an ORF, with its function uncertain. The CDR3 has 13 amino acids. The germline V and J ends were trimmed by 6 bases and 0 bases, with 6 bases remaining between them. CDR3 bases: TGCGCCAGCAGGACCCTAGCCAAAAACATTCAGTACTTC. Translation gives CASRTLAKNIQYF.